This TCR beta chain was sequenced during a study of beta chain features in type 1 diabetes. General study findings and limits: Shorter TCRB CDR3s, moderately but significantly so, were found in Type 1 diabetes patients in all four CD4+ subsets.

Trimming removed 5 bases from V and 1 base from J; junction bases left unmatched: 0. Germline assignment: CDR1 MNHNY and CDR2 SVGAGI (reference sequence). The CDR3 consists of 14 residues. As every portion of the isolated RNA was reverse transcribed, the sequencing read expressed TCRB transcripts. Naive, central memory and regulatory T cell samples yielded a few million reads on average. TCRdb's copy holds only in-frame clones and misses some; the assay was immunoSEQ multiplex PCR. The sample consists of 600,000 to 700,000 clones, around 12% of them appearing once. This clone appeared a few times. Antigen: not known.

V is TRBV6-6 and J is TRBJ2-4; the match to TRBD1 covers 9 bases. This TCR was recovered from a man aged 25-45 years with type 1 diabetes. Material: naive CD4+ T cells from blood. The CDR3 nucleotides read TGTGCCAGCAGTGGACAGGGGGCCAAAAACATTCAGTACTTC. Translating it yields CASSGQGAKNIQYF.